These T cell receptor beta chains were read from a single sample in a study of OX40 agonist ivuxolimab in advanced cancers. Assay: immunoSEQ multiplex PCR; the TCRdb copy retains only in-frame clones and omits some. This sample yields about 67,000 clones, of which more than 70% are seen a single time; about 7.9% belongs to the top ten. The sample consisted of CD4+ or CD8+ T cells sorted from blood, taken in a trial of the OX40 agonist ivuxolimab. The receptors were sampled from an adult with an advanced solid tumor such as melanoma, head and neck, liver or kidney cancer. Each CDR3 is given with its conserved first and last residue. A D gene is named only where the DNA matches it firmly. The size field is filled for only some rows; it gives once, few, many or a size class.

TRBJ1-1 TRBV10-3 - - CAISESGAGMIEAFF TGTGCCATCAGTGAGTCGGGGGCCGGGATGATTGAAGCTTTCTTT
TRBJ2-5 TRBV7-2 - - CASSLYGTQGETQYF TGTGCCAGCAGCTTATACGGGACCCAAGGGGAGACCCAGTACTTC
TRBJ2-5 TRBV28 - TRBD2 CASSFAPGGAGQETQYF TGTGCCAGCAGTTTCGCCCCCGGGGGGGCTGGGCAAGAGACCCAGTACTTC
TRBJ2-3 TRBV9 - - CASSGWDFTDTQYF TGTGCCAGCAGCGGTTGGGACTTCACAGATACGCAGTATTTT
TRBJ2-3 TRBV5-4 - TRBD2 CASSSRLAGGPDTQYF TGTGCCAGCAGCTCCCGACTAGCGGGGGGGCCAGATACGCAGTATTTT
TRBJ1-1 TRBV11-2 - - CASSSFVALNTEAFF TGTGCCAGCAGCTCCTTTGTAGCGCTGAACACTGAAGCTTTCTTT
TRBJ1-2 TRBV5-1 - TRBD1 CASSGDRGAGYGYTF TGCGCCAGCAGCGGAGACAGGGGGGCTGGATATGGCTACACCTTC
TRBJ2-6 TRBV9 - - CASRSSGANVLTF TGTGCCAGCAGGTCCTCTGGGGCCAACGTCCTGACTTTC
TRBJ2-3 TRBV7-9 - - CASSFGGAGGDTQYF TGTGCCAGCAGCTTCGGCGGGGCGGGCGGCGATACGCAGTATTTT
TRBJ2-6 TRBV5-6 - - CASSFYRDGGAGANVLTF TGTGCCAGCAGTTTTTACCGGGACGGCGGAGCGGGGGCCAACGTCCTGACTTTC
TRBJ2-3 TRBV28 once TRBD2 CASSLPSSGGSTDTQYF TGTGCCAGCAGTTTACCGTCTAGCGGGGGAAGCACAGATACGCAGTATTTT
TRBJ2-7 TRBV23-1 - TRBD2 CASSQDLFREGHYEQYF TGCGCCAGCAGTCAAGATTTGTTTAGGGAGGGCCACTACGAGCAGTACTTC
TRBJ2-2 TRBV2 - - CASSPGEYPGELFF TGTGCCAGCAGCCCAGGGGAGTATCCCGGGGAGCTGTTTTTT
TRBJ1-6 TRBV19 once - CASSIQLRNNSPLHF TGTGCCAGTAGTATCCAGCTTCGGAATAATTCACCCCTCCACTTT
TRBJ1-2 TRBV11-1 - - CASSLRGGYGYTF TGTGCCAGCAGCTTACGAGGGGGTTATGGCTACACCTTC
TRBJ1-6 TRBV30 once TRBD1 CAWSARGRGNSPLHF TGTGCCTGGAGTGCCCGGGGCAGGGGGAATTCACCCCTCCACTTT